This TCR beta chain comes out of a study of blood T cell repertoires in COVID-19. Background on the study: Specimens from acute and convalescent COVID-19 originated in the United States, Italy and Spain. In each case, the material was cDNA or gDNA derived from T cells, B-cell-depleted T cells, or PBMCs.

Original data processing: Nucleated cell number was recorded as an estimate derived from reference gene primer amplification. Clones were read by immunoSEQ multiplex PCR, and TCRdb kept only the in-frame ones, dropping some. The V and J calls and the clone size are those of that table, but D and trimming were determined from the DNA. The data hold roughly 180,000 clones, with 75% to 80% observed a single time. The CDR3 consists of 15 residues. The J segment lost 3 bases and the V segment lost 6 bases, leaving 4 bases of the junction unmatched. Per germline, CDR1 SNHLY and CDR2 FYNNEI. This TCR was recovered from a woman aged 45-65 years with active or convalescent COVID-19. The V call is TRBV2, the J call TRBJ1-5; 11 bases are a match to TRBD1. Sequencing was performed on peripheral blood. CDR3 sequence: CASRGQGVFNQPQHF. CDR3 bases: TGTGCCAGCAGGGGACAGGGGGTTTTCAATCAGCCCCAGCATTTT.